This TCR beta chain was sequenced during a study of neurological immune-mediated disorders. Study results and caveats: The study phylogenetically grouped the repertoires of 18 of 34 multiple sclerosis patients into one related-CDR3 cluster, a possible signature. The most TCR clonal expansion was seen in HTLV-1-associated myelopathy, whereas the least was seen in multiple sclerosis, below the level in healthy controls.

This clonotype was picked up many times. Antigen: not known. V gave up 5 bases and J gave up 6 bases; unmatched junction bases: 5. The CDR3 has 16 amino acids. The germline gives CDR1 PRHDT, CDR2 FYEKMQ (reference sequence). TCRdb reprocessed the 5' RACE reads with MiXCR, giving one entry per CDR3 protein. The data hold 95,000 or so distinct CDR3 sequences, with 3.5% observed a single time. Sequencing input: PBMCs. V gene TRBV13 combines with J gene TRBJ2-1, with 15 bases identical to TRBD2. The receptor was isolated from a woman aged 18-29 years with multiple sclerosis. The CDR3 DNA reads TGTGCCAGCAGCCCCCGGACTAGCGGGGGGGCCAATGAGCAGTTCTTC. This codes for CASSPRTSGGANEQFF.